The next 15 T cell receptor beta chains were all read from a single sample in a study of early T cells in non-severe SARS-CoV-2 infection (dated by TCRdb to the early 2020s). The library was produced with 5' RACE. Instrument used: NextSeq 500. TCRdb's own reprocessing of the public reads used fastp at Q25 and MiXCR and kept productive beta chains. Here each entry gathers all rows of one CDR3 protein and keeps the most common genes and DNA. This sample is represented by 70,000 or so distinct CDR3 sequences; roughly an eighth of them were singletons. The ten largest clonotypes hold over 12% of the sample. Sequenced sample: whole blood. The receptors originated from an adult who was a healthcare worker with PCR-confirmed SARS-CoV-2 infection or an uninfected control (not recorded which).

This sequence joins TRBV18 and TRBJ2-5, with a possible D match to TRBD2 (6 bases). The V gene lost 2 bases and the J gene lost 1 base, with 8 bases spanning the gap. This CDR3 is built from 14 residues. Germline CDR1 reads KGHSH; CDR2 reads LQKENI. CDR3 DNA sequence: TGTGCCAGCTCACCAGGGGGGACCCAAGAGACCCAGTACTTC. Translation: CASSPGGTQETQYF.

As concerns this clonotype: At one boundary the junction diverges from the germline segment, which might be a read error. The CDR3 DNA follows: TGTGCCAGTATGACAGGGGTGAACAATGAAGCTTTCTTT. Protein product: CASMTGVNNEAFF. The V gene is TRBV13, the J gene TRBJ1-1; the match to TRBD1 covers 8 bases. CDR1 PRHDT and CDR2 FYEKMQ come from the germline V gene (reference sequence). The CDR3 has 13 amino acids.

This clonotype has a handful of counts. This chain uses TRBV7-7 with TRBJ2-2; TRBD2 matches 9 bases. The CDR3 length is 16 residues. Germline assignment: CDR1 SSHAT and CDR2 FNYEAQ (reference sequence). The ends lost 6 bases at V and 4 bases at J; junction bases unmatched: 9. CDR3 loop: CASSPGTSRGTGELFF. CDR3 DNA: TGTGCCAGCAGTCCCGGGACTAGCAGAGGCACCGGGGAGCTGTTTTTT.

This clonotype has ten or more counts. The chain uses TRBV5-5 and TRBJ1-6; 9 bases align to TRBD1. J gave up 10 bases and V 2 bases, and 7 bases lay outside the gene matches. The CDR3 has 15 amino acids. Germline V gene lookup returns CDR1 SGHKS and CDR2 YYEKEE (reference sequence). The CDR3 DNA reads TGTGCCAGCAGCTTCCCGGGACAGGGAACCTCACCCCTCCACTTT. Residues: CASSFPGQGTSPLHF.

This chain links TRBV3-1 with TRBJ2-4; D not certain. This CDR3 is 15 amino acids long. The germline V and J ends were trimmed by 0 bases and 7 bases, with 13 bases remaining between them. Per the germline V gene, CDR1 is LGHDT and CDR2 is YNNKEL (reference sequence). CDR3 amino acids: CASSQDLIPQNIQYF. For the CDR3, the DNA is TGTGCCAGCAGCCAAGATCTGATACCCCAGAACATTCAGTACTTC.

In this sample, this clonotype turned up many times. J is TRBJ1-1 and V is TRBV18; 7 bases agree with TRBD1. The germline gives CDR1 KGHSH, CDR2 LQKENI. The CDR3 consists of 14 residues. Trimming removed 3 bases from V and 5 bases from J; junction bases left unmatched: 6. DNA of the CDR3: TGTGCCAGCTCACCTACAGGGGCAGGGACTGAAGCTTTCTTT. Residues: CASSPTGAGTEAFF.

In its sample, this clonotype was seen many times. J is TRBJ1-3 and V is TRBV7-2; no definite D call. V lost 1 base to trimming and J lost 7 bases, with 17 bases between them. Per the germline V gene, CDR1 is SGHTA and CDR2 is FQGNSA. This CDR3 contains 16 residues. The CDR3 sequence is CASSLDRDLRLNTIYF. CDR3 DNA sequence: TGTGCCAGCAGCTTAGACCGAGACCTCCGCCTGAACACCATATATTTT.

This chain links TRBV7-8 with TRBJ1-2; D might be TRBD1 (5 bases). The CDR3 covers 15 residues. The V end was cut by 1 base, the J end by 0 bases, with 9 bases between. The germline CDR1 and CDR2 sequences are SGHVS and FQNEAQ. The CDR3 sequence is CASSLEQVTNYGYTF. In nucleotides, the CDR3 is TGTGCCAGCAGCTTAGAACAGGTCACTAACTATGGCTACACCTTC.

In its sample, this clonotype was seen many times. The gene calls are TRBV5-8 and TRBJ2-1; no firm D call. Germline assignment: CDR1 SGHTS and CDR2 YDEGEE. The CDR3 length is 15 residues. Trimming took off 1 base at V and 0 bases at J, with 8 bases between the two ends. The CDR3: CASSLWLSSYNEQFF. The CDR3 nucleotides are TGTGCCAGCAGCTTGTGGCTTAGCTCCTACAATGAGCAGTTCTTC.

This clonotype was seen a handful of times. This rearrangement joins TRBV20-1 to TRBJ1-4, with 11 bases matching TRBD1. The ends lost 5 bases at V and 8 bases at J; junction bases unmatched: 10. The CDR3 loop spans 15 amino acids. Germline V CDR1 and CDR2: DFQATT, SNEGSKA (reference sequence). CDR3 amino acids: CSASGQGGSGEKLFF. The DNA of the CDR3 is TGCAGTGCTTCGGGACAGGGGGGGTCCGGGGAAAAACTGTTTTTT.

This sequence joins TRBV19 and TRBJ2-7; D gene uncertain. Per the germline V gene, CDR1 is LNHDA and CDR2 is SQIVND (reference sequence). The CDR3 contains 14 residues. V was pared by 9 bases and J by 1 base, with 16 bases between. This CDR3 reads CASWFARYSYEQYF. CDR3 coding DNA: TGTGCCAGCTGGTTCGCCCGGTATTCCTACGAGCAGTACTTC. Based on the CDR3 plus reference TRBV19 and TRBJ2-7, the full variable domain is DGGITQSPKYLFRKEGQNVTLSCEQNLNHDAMYWYRQDPGQGLRLIYYSQIVNDFQKGDIAEGYSVSREKKESFPLTVTSAQKNPTAFYLCASWFARYSYEQYFGPGTRLTVT.

Of note for this clonotype: A clone one base away is much larger, so this may be a read error. The chain is built from TRBV18 and TRBJ1-1; no firm D call. Per the germline V gene, CDR1 is KGHSH and CDR2 is LQKENI. CDR3 length: 13 amino acids. CDR3 region: CVSSLHVNTEAFF. In DNA form, the CDR3 reads TGTGTCAGCTCTCTACACGTGAACACTGAAGCTTTCTTT. Based on the CDR3 plus reference TRBV18 and TRBJ1-1, the full variable domain is NAGVMQNPRHLVRRRGQEARLRCSPMKGHSHVYWYRQLPEEGLKFMVYLQKENIIDESGMPKERFSAEFPKEGPSILRIQQVVRGDSAAYFCVSSLHVNTEAFFGQGTRLTVV.

The CDR3 spells CASSFTGSGHTEAFF. CDR3 nucleotide sequence: TGTGCCAGCAGCTTTACAGGGTCGGGGCACACTGAAGCTTTCTTT. This chain joins TRBV5-6 and TRBJ1-1; maybe TRBD1 (6 bases). The ends were cut back, 2 bases at V and 3 bases at J, with 14 bases in the middle. Germline V CDR1 and CDR2: SGHDT, YYEEEE. There are 15 residues in the CDR3.

This clonotype was recorded at least ten times. The V and J genes are TRBV2 and TRBJ1-6; a possible D gene is TRBD1 (5 bases). The germline V gene has CDR1 SNHLY and CDR2 FYNNEI. V lost 6 bases and J lost 7, with 16 bases in between. The CDR3 has 15 amino acids. CDR3 residues: CASSQLGGENSPLHF. The CDR3 DNA follows: TGTGCCAGCAGCCAACTGGGAGGGGAAAATTCACCCCTCCACTTT. Full variable domain (remainder filled in from reference TRBV2 and TRBJ1-6): EPEVTQTPSHQVTQMGQEVILRCVPISNHLYFYWYRQILGQKVEFLVSFYNNEISEKSEIFDDQFSVERPDGSNFTLKIRSTKLEDSAMYFCASSQLGGENSPLHFGNGTRLTVT.

The rearrangement joins TRBV18 to TRBJ2-1, with a possible D match to TRBD2 (5 bases). The V gene lost 3 bases and the J gene lost 8 bases, with 8 bases spanning the gap. Per the germline V gene, CDR1 is KGHSH and CDR2 is LQKENI. The CDR3 is made up of 12 amino acids. The CDR3 sequence is CASSPDGDEQFF. The DNA of the CDR3 is TGTGCCAGCTCACCCGACGGGGATGAGCAGTTCTTC.